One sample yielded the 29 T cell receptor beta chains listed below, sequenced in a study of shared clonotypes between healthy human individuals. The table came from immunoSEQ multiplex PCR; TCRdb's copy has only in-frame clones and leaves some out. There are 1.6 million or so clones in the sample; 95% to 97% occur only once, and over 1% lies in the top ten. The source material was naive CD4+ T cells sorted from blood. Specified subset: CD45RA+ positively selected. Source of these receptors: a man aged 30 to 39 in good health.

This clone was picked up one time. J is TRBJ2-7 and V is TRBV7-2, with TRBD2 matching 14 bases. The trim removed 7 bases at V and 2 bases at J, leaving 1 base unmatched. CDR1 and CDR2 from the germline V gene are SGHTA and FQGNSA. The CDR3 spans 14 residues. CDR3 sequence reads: CASKGLAGAYEQYF. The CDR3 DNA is TGTGCCAGCAAGGGACTAGCGGGGGCCTACGAGCAGTACTTC.

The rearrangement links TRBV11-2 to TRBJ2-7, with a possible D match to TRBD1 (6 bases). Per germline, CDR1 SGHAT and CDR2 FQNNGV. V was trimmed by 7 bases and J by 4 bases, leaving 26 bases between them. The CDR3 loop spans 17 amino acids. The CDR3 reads CASNHRGVERTDYEQYF. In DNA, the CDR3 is TGTGCCAGCAACCATCGAGGGGTGGAGCGGACAGATTACGAGCAGTACTTC. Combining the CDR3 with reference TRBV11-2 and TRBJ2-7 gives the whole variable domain EAGVAQSPRYKIIEKRQSVAFWCNPISGHATLYWYQQILGQGPKLLIQFQNNGVVDDSQLPKDRFSAERLKGVDSTLKIQPAKLEDSAVYLCASNHRGVERTDYEQYFGPGTRLTVT.

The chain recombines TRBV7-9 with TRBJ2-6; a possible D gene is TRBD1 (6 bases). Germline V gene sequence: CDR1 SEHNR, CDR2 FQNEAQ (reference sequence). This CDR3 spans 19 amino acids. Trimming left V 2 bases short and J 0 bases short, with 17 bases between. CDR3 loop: CASSLWTAAILSGANVLTF. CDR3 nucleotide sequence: TGTGCCAGCAGCTTATGGACAGCGGCCATACTCTCTGGGGCCAACGTCCTGACTTTC.

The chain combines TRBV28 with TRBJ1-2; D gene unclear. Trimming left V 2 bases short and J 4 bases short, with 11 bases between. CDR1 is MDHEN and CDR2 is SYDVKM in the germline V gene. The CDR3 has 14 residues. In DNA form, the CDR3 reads TGTGCCAGCAGTTTAGCTGTGGACGGCTATGGCTACACCTTC. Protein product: CASSLAVDGYGYTF.

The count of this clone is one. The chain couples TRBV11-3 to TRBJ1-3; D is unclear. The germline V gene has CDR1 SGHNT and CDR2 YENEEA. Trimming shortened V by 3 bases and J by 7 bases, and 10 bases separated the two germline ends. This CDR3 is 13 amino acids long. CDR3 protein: CASSLGGENTIYF. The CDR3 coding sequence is TGTGCCAGCAGCTTGGGTGGTGAGAACACCATATATTTT.

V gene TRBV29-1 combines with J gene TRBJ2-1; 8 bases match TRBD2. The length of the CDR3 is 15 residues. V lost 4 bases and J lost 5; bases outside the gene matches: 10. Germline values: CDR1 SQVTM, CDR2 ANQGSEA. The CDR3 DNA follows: TGCAGCGTTGCTTTCAGACTAGCGAAGAACAATGAGCAGTTCTTC. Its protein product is CSVAFRLAKNNEQFF.

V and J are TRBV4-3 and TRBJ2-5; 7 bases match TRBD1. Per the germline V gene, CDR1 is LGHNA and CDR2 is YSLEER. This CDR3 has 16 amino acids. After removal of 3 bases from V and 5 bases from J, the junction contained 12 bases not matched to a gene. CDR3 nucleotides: TGCGCCAGCAGCCACTTCAAAGGGGGCAGGGGGGAGACCCAGTACTTC. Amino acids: CASSHFKGGRGETQYF.

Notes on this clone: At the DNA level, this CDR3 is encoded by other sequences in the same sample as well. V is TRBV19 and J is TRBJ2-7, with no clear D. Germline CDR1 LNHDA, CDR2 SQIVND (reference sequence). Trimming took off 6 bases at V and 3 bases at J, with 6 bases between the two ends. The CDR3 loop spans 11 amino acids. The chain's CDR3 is CASRGSYEQYF. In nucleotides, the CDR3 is TGTGCCAGTAGGGGAAGCTACGAGCAGTACTTC.

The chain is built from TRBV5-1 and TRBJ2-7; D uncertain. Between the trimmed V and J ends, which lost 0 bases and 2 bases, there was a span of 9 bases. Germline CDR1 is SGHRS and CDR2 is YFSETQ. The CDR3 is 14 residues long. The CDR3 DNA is TGCGCCAGCAGCTTGGGTCACCAAACCTACGAGCAGTACTTC. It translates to CASSLGHQTYEQYF.

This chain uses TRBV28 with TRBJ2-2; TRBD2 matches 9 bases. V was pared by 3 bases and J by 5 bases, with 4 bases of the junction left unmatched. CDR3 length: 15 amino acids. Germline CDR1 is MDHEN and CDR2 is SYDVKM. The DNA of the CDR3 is TGTGCCAGCAGTTTCGGACTAGCGAGTACCGGGGAGCTGTTTTTT. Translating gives CASSFGLASTGELFF.

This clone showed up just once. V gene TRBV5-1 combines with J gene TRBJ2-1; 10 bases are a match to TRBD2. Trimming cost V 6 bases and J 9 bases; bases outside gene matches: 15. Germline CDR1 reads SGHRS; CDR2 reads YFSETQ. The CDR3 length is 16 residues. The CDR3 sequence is CASTFPIAGGLGEQFF. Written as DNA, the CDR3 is TGCGCCAGCACCTTCCCGATAGCGGGAGGACTGGGTGAGCAGTTCTTC.

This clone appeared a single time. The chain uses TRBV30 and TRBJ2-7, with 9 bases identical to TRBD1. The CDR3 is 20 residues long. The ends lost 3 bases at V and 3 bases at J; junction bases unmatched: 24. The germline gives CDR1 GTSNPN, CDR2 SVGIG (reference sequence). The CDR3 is CAWSLLWGGTGRPLYYEQYF. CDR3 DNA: TGTGCCTGGAGCCTACTATGGGGGGGGACAGGGAGACCACTTTACTACGAGCAGTACTTC.

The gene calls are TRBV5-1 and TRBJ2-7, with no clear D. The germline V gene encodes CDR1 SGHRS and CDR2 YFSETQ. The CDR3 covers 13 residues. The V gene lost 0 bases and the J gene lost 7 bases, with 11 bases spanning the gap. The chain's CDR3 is CASSLATKEEQYF. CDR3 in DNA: TGCGCCAGCAGCTTGGCGACAAAGGAGGAGCAGTACTTC.

CDR3 sequence (DNA): TGTGCCAGCAGCCTACGAAGGGAAAACACCGGGGAGCTGTTTTTT. This gives the protein CASSLRRENTGELFF. The chain employs TRBV6-1 and TRBJ2-2; D unresolved. Germline values: CDR1 MNHNS, CDR2 SASEGT. The V and J ends lost 6 bases and 2 bases respectively, with 13 bases between them. The CDR3 spans 15 residues.

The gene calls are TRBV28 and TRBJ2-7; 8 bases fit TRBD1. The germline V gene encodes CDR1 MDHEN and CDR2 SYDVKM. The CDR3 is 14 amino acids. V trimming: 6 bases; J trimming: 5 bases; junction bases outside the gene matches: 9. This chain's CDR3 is CASRTHDRGHEQYF. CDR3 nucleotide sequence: TGTGCCAGCAGAACCCATGACAGGGGCCACGAGCAGTACTTC. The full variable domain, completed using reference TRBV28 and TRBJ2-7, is DVKVTQSSRYLVKRTGEKVFLECVQDMDHENMFWYRQDPGLGLRLIYFSYDVKMKEKGDIPEGYSVSREKKERFSLILESASTNQTSMYLCASRTHDRGHEQYFGPGTRLTVT.

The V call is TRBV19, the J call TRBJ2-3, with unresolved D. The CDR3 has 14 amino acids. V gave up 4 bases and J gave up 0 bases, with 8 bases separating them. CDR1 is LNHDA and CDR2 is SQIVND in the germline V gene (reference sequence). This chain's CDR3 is CASSKTHSTDTQYF. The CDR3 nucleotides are TGTGCCAGTAGTAAGACCCACAGCACAGATACGCAGTATTTT.

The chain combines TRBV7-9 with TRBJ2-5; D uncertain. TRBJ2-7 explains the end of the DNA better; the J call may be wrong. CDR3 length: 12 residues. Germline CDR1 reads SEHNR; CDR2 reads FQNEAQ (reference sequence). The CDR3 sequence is CASSISSYEQYF. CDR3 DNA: TGTGCCAGCAGCATAAGCTCCTACGAGCAGTACTTC.

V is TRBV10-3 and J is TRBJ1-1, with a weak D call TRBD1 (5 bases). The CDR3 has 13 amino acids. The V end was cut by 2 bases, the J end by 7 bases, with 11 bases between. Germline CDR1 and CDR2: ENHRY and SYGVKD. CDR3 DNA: TGTGCCATCAGTGAGGGCAGGGCCAATGAAGCTTTCTTT. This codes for CAISEGRANEAFF.

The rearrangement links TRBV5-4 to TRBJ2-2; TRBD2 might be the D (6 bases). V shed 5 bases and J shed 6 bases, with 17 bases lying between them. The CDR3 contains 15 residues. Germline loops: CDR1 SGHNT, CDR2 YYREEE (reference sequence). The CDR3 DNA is TGTGCCAGCAGGGAGACGGCGGGATCGCCCGGGGAGCTGTTTTTT. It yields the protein CASRETAGSPGELFF.

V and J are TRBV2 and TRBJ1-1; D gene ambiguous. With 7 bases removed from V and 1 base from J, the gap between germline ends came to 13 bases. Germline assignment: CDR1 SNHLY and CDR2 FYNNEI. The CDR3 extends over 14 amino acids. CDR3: CASKRETTNTEAFF. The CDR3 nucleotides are TGTGCCAGCAAGAGGGAGACAACGAACACTGAAGCTTTCTTT.

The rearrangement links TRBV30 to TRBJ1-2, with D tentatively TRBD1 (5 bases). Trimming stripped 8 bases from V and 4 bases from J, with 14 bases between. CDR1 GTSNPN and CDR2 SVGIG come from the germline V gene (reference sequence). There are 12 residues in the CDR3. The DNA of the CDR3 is TGTGCCCAAGTGGGGGATGGCTATGGCTACACCTTC. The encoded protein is CAQVGDGYGYTF.

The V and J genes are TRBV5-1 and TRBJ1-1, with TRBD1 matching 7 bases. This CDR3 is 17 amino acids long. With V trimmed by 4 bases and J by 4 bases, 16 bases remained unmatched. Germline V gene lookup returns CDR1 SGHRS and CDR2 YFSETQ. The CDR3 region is CASSPGPTGRYATEAFF. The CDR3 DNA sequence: TGCGCCAGCAGCCCCGGGCCGACAGGGAGGTACGCCACTGAAGCTTTCTTT.

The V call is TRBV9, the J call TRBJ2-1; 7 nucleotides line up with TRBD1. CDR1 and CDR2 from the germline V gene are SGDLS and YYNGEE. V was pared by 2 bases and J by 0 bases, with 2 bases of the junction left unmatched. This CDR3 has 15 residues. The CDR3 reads CASSVGQFSYNEQFF. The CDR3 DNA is TGTGCCAGCAGCGTGGGACAGTTCTCCTACAATGAGCAGTTCTTC.

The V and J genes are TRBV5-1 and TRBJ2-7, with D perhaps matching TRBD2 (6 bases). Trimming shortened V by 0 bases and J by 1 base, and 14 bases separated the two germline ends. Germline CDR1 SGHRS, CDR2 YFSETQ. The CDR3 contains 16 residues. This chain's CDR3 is CASSLGILAHSYEQYF. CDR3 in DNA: TGCGCCAGCAGCTTGGGGATCCTAGCGCATTCCTACGAGCAGTACTTC. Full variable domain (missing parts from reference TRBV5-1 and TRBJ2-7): KAGVTQTPRYLIKTRGQQVTLSCSPISGHRSVSWYQQTPGQGLQFLFEYFSETQRNKGNFPGRFSGRQFSNSRSEMNVSTLELGDSALYLCASSLGILAHSYEQYFGPGTRLTVT.

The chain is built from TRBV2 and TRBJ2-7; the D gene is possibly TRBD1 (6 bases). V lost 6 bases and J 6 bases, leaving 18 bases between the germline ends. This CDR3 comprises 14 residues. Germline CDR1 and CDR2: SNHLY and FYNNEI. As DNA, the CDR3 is TGTGCCAGCAGCGTTACACACAGGGAAAGCGAGCAGTACTTC. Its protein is CASSVTHRESEQYF.

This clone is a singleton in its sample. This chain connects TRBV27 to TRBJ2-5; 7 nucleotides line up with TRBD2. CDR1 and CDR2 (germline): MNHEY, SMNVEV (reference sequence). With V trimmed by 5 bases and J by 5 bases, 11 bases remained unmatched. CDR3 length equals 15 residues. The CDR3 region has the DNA TGTGCCAGCAGTCCCGGGGGAGGGGTCCACGAGACCCAGTACTTC. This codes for CASSPGGGVHETQYF.

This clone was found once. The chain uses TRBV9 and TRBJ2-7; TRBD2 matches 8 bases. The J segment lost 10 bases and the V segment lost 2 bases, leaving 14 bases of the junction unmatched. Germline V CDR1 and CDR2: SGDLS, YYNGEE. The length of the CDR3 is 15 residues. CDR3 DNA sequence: TGTGCCAGCAGCGTTTCCTCGCGGGAGGACCTGACTCAGTACTTC. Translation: CASSVSSREDLTQYF.

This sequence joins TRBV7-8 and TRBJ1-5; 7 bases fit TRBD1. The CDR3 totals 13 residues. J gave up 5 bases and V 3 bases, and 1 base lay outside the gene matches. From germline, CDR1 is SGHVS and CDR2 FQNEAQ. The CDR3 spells CASSFDRDQPQHF. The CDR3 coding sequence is TGTGCCAGCAGCTTCGACAGGGATCAGCCCCAGCATTTT.

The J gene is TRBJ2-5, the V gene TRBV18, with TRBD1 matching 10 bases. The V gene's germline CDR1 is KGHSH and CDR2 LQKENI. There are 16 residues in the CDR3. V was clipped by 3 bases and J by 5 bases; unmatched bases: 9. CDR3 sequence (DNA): TGTGCCAGCTCACCCTTGGGACAGGGGTACGGCGAGACCCAGTACTTC. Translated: CASSPLGQGYGETQYF.